A selection of T cell receptor beta chains follows, all from one sample in a study of liver allograft versus peripheral blood T cells. MiXCR was run by TCRdb on the reads, yielding one entry per CDR3 protein. The data contain about 6,600 distinct CDR3 sequences, roughly 17% of them singletons. The receptors were gathered from a human patient who had a liver transplant. Some of these T cells may belong to the graft donor. Both conserved end residues are part of each CDR3. D genes are given only for firm matches. Rows give clone size only sometimes, using once, few, many, or a class for an expanded clone.

TGTGCCAGTAGTATCAGAGCGGGAGGGCCCGGTGGGTCCTACGAGCAGTACTTC,CASSIRAGGPGGSYEQYF,medium-sized,TRBJ2-7,TRBD2,TRBV19
TGCAGTGCCCGGGGGACCTACGAGCAGTACTTC,CSARGTYEQYF,NA,TRBJ2-7,NA,TRBV20-1
TGCAGTGCTCATCGGCCCGGGACAGGGGACACCGGGGAGCTGTTTTTT,CSAHRPGTGDTGELFF,few,TRBJ2-2,TRBD1,TRBV20-1
TGTGCCACCAGTGATCGTAGCGGGGGGGGCCCCGATACGCAGTATTTT,CATSDRSGGGPDTQYF,many,TRBJ2-3,TRBD2,TRBV24-1
TGTGCCAGTAGTATATACGGAGTCTCGAGTAGCTTCACCTACAATGAGCAGTTCTTC,CASSIYGVSSSFTYNEQFF,medium-sized,TRBJ2-1,NA,TRBV19
TGTGCCAGCAGCCCAGCAGGCACCGGGGAGCTGTTTTTT,CASSPAGTGELFF,NA,TRBJ2-2,NA,TRBV5-4
TGTGCCAGCAGCTTGCAGGGGGGGGAGACCCAGTACTTC,CASSLQGGETQYF,few,TRBJ2-5,NA,TRBV5-6
TGTGCCAGCTCATACTCTGACAGGGTCTCCGAGCAGTACTTC,CASSYSDRVSEQYF,medium-sized,TRBJ2-7,TRBD1,TRBV18
TGTGCCAGTACCCTCCCGAGGGCCCCCTATGGCTACACCTTC,CASTLPRAPYGYTF,NA,TRBJ1-2,NA,TRBV19
TGTGCCAGCAGTAACCCTCGGGGGACCCTTAGCAATCAGCCCCAGCATTTT,CASSNPRGTLSNQPQHF,medium-sized,TRBJ1-5,NA,TRBV6-2/TRBV6-3
TGTGCCAGCAGCCAACTGCGACATTCACCCCTCCACTTT,CASSQLRHSPLHF,medium-sized,TRBJ1-6,NA,TRBV14
TGTGCCAGCAGCGGGGACTCCGTCTATGGCTACACCTTC,CASSGDSVYGYTF,medium-sized,TRBJ1-2,NA,TRBV5-4
TGTGCCATCAATGGGAGGGGGGAAAATGAGCAGTTCTTC,CAINGRGENEQFF,medium-sized,TRBJ2-1,NA,TRBV10-3
TGTGCCAGCAGCTTGCAGATGAACACTGAAGCTTTCTTT,CASSLQMNTEAFF,few,TRBJ1-1,NA,TRBV7-9
TGCAGTGCTAGATCCGGGACAGGGTTCAATCAGCCCCAGCATTTT,CSARSGTGFNQPQHF,once,TRBJ1-5,TRBD1,TRBV20-1
TGTGCCAGCAGTATACAGTATAGCAATCAGCCCCAGCATTTT,CASSIQYSNQPQHF,medium-sized,TRBJ1-5,NA,TRBV6-2/TRBV6-3
TGCAGTGCTAGTCTTTTACAGGGGAATGAAAAACTGTTTTTT,CSASLLQGNEKLFF,few,TRBJ1-4,TRBD1,TRBV20-1
TGCAGTGTCCCGAGGGCCTCGCTGGAGACCCAGTACTTC,CSVPRASLETQYF,few,TRBJ2-5,NA,TRBV20-1
TGCAGTGCTAGAGAACTGGGGTTC,CSARELGF,NA,TRBJ1-2,NA,TRBV20-1
TGTGCCAGCAGCGCCTTGCCGGGACTAGCGGGATTAGTAGAGCAGTACTTC,CASSALPGLAGLVEQYF,medium-sized,TRBJ2-7,TRBD2,TRBV9